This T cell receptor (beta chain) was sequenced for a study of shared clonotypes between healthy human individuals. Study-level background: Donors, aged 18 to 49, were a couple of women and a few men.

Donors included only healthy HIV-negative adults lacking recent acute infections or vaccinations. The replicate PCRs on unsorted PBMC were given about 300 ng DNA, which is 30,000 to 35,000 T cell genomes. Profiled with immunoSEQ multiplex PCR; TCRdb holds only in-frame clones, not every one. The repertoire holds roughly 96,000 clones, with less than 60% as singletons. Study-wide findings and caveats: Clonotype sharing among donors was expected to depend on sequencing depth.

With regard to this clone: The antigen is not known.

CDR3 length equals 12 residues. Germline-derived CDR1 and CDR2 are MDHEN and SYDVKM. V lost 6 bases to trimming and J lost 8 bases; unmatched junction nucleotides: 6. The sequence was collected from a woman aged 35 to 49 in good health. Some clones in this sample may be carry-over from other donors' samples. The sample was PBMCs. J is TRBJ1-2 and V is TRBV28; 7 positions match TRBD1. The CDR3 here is CASSLQGNGYTF. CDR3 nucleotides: TGTGCCAGCAGCCTACAGGGGAACGGCTACACCTTC.